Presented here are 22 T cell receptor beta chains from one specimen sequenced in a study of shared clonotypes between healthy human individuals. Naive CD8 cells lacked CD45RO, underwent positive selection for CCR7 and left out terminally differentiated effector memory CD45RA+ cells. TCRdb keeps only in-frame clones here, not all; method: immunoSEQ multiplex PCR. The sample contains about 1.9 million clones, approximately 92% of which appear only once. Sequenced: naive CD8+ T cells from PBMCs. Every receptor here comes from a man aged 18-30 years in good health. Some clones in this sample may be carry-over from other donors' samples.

The CDR3 region is CAWSWNSGSRGEQFF. CDR3 nucleotide sequence: TGTGCCTGGAGTTGGAATAGCGGGAGCAGGGGTGAGCAGTTCTTC. The V gene is TRBV30, the J gene TRBJ2-1; 9 positions agree with TRBD2. The CDR3 spans 15 residues. With V trimmed by 2 bases and J by 9 bases, 11 bases remained unmatched. Germline V lookup: CDR1 GTSNPN, CDR2 SVGIG (reference sequence).

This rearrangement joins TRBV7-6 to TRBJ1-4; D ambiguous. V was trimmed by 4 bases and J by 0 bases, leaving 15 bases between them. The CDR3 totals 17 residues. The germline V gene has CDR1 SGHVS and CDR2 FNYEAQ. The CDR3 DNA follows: TGTGCCAGCAGCTCACTCCAGATCCCGACAACTAATGAAAAACTGTTTTTT. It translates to CASSSLQIPTTNEKLFF.

The CDR3 reads CASSTHPGLAGAEQYF. CDR3 nucleotides: TGTGCCAGCAGCACACACCCGGGACTAGCGGGAGCCGAGCAGTACTTC. The chain has TRBV9 and TRBJ2-7, with 14 bases aligning to TRBD2. V was pared by 4 bases and J by 6 bases, with 9 bases of the junction left unmatched. Germline V gives CDR1 SGDLS, CDR2 YYNGEE. This CDR3 is 16 amino acids long. Variable domain in full (rest from reference TRBV9 and TRBJ2-7): DSGVTQTPKHLITATGQRVTLRCSPRSGDLSVYWYQQSLDQGLQFLIQYYNGEERAKGNILERFSAQQFPDLHSELNLSSLELGDSALYFCASSTHPGLAGAEQYFGPGTRLTVT.

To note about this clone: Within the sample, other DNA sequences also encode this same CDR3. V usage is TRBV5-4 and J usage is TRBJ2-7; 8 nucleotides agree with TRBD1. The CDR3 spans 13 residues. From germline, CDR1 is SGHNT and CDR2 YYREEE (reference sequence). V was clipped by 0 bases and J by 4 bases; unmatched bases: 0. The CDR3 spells CASSLDRGYEQYF. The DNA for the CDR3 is TGTGCCAGCAGCTTGGACAGGGGGTACGAGCAGTACTTC. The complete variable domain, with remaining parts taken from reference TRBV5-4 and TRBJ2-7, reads ETGVTQSPTHLIKTRGQQVTLRCSSQSGHNTVSWYQQALGQGPQFIFQYYREEENGRGNFPPRFSGLQFPNYSSELNVNALELDDSALYLCASSLDRGYEQYFGPGTRLTVT.

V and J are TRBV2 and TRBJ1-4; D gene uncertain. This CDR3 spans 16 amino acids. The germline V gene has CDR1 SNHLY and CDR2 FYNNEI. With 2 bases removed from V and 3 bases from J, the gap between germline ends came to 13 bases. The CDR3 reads CASSEPPEGANEKLFF. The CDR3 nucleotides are TGTGCCAGCAGTGAACCCCCCGAGGGAGCTAATGAAAAACTGTTTTTT.

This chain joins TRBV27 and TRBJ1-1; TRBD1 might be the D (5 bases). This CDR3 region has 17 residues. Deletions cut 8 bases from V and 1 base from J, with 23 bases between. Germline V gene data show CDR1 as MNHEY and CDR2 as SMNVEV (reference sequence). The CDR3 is CASRIAGRTTPNTEAFF. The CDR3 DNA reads TGTGCCAGCCGCATTGCGGGACGCACGACCCCGAACACTGAAGCTTTCTTT.

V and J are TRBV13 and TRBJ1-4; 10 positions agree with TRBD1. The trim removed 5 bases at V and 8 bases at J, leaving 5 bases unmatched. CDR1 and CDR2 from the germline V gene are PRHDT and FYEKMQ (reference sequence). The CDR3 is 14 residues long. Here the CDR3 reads CASSTGQGGEKLFF. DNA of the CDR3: TGTGCCAGCAGCACCGGACAGGGGGGAGAAAAACTGTTTTTT.

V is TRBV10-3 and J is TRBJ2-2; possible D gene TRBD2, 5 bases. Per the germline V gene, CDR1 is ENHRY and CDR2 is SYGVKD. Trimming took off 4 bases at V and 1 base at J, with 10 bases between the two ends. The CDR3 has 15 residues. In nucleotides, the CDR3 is TGTGCCATCAGTGTATACGGGAAGAACACCGGGGAGCTGTTTTTT. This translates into CAISVYGKNTGELFF.

The CDR3 DNA is TGTGCCACCAGCATTAGGGGATCCGCAGATACGCAGTATTTT. It specifies CATSIRGSADTQYF. The chain employs TRBV15 and TRBJ2-3; possibly TRBD1 for D (5 bases). CDR1 LNHNV and CDR2 YYDKDF come from the germline V gene (reference sequence). This CDR3 is built from 14 residues. V lost 4 bases, J lost 4 bases, and 12 bases lay in between.

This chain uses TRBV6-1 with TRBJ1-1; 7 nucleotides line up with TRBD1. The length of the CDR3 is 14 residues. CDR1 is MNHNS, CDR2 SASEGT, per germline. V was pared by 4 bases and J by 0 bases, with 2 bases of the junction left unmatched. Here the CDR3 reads CASSGDSMNTEAFF. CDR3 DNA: TGTGCCAGCAGTGGGGACAGCATGAACACTGAAGCTTTCTTT.

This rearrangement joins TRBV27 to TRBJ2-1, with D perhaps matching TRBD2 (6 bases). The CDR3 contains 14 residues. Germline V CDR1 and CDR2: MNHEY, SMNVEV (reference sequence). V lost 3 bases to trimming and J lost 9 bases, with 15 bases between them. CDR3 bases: TGTGCCAGCAGTTTTCCTCCCCGGGGGAGTGAGCAGTTCTTC. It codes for CASSFPPRGSEQFF.

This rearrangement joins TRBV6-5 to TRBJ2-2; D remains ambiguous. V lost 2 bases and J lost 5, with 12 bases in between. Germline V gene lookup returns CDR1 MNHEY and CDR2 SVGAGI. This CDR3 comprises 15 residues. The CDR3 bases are TGTGCCAGCAGTTACCGCGGAGAAAGGACCGGGGAGCTGTTTTTT. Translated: CASSYRGERTGELFF.

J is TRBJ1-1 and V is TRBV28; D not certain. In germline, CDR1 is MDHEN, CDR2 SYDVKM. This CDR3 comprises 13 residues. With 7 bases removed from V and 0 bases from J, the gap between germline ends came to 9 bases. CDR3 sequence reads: CASTLRMNTEAFF. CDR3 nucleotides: TGTGCCAGCACCCTTCGCATGAACACTGAAGCTTTCTTT.

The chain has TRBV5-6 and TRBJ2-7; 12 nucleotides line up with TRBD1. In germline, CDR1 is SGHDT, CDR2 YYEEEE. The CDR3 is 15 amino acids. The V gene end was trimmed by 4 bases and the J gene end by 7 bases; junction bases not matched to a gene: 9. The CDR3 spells CASSIGTGGLREQYF. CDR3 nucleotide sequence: TGTGCCAGCAGCATCGGGACAGGGGGCTTGCGTGAGCAGTACTTC.

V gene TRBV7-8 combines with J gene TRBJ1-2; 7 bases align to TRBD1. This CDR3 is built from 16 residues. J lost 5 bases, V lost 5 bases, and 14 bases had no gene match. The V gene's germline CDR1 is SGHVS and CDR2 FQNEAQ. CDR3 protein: CASSPRGTASLYGYTF. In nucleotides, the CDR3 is TGTGCCAGCAGCCCTCGGGGGACAGCTTCTCTATATGGCTACACCTTC.

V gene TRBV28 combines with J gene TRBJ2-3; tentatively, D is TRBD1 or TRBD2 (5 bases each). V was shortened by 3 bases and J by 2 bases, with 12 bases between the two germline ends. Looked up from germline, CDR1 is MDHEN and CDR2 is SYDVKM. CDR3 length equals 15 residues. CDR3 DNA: TGTGCCAGCAGTTTCTTGGTCGGGACCACAGATACGCAGTATTTT. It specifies CASSFLVGTTDTQYF.

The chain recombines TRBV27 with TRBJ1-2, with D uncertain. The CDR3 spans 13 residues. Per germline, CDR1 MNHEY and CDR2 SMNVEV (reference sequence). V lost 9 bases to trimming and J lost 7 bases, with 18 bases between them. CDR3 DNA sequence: TGTGCCAGTTCGGACGCCCGGTCTCGTGGCTACACCTTC. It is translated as CASSDARSRGYTF.

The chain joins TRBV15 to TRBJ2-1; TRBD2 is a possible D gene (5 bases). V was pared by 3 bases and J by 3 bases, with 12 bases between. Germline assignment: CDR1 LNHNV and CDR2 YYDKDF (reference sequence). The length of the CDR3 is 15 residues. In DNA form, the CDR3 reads TGTGCCACCAGCAGTCGTCAGGACTTCTACAATGAGCAGTTCTTC. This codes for CATSSRQDFYNEQFF.

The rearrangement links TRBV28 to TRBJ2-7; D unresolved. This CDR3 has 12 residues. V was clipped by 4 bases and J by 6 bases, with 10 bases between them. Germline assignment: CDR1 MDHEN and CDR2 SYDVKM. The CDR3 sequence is CASSSQLPEQYF. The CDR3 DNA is TGTGCCAGCAGTTCCCAGTTACCCGAGCAGTACTTC. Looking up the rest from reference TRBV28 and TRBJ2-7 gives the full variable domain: DVKVTQSSRYLVKRTGEKVFLECVQDMDHENMFWYRQDPGLGLRLIYFSYDVKMKEKGDIPEGYSVSREKKERFSLILESASTNQTSMYLCASSSQLPEQYFGPGTRLTVT.

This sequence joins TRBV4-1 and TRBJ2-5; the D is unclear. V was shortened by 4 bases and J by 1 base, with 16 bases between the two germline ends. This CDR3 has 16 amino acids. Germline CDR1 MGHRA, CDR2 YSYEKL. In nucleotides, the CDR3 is TGCGCCAGCAGCCCCTTCACAACGGGTCCCCAAGAGACCCAGTACTTC. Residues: CASSPFTTGPQETQYF.

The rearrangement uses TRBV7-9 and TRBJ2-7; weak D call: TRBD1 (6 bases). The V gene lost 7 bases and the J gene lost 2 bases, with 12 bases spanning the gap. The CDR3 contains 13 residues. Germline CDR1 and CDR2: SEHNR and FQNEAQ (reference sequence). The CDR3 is CASTTGITYEQYF. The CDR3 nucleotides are TGTGCCAGCACAACAGGGATAACCTACGAGCAGTACTTC.

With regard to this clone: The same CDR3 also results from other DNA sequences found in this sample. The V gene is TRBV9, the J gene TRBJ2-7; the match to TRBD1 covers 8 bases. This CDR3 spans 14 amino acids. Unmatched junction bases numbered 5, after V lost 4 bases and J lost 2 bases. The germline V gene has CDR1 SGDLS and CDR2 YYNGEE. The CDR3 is CASSSGTGAYEQYF. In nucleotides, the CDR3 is TGTGCCAGCAGCTCAGGGACAGGTGCCTACGAGCAGTACTTC.